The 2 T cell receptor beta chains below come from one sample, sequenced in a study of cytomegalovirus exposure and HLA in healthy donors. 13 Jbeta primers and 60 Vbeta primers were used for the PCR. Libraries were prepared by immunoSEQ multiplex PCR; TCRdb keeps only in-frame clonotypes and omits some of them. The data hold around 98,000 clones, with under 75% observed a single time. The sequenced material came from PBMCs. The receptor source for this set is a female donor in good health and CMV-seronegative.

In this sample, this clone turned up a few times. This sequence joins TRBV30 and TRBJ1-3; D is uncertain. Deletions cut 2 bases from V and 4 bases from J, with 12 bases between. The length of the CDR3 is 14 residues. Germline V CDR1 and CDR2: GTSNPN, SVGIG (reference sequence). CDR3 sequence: CAWSSGTSGNTIYF. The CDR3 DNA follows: TGTGCCTGGAGTTCAGGAACCAGCGGAAACACCATATATTTT.

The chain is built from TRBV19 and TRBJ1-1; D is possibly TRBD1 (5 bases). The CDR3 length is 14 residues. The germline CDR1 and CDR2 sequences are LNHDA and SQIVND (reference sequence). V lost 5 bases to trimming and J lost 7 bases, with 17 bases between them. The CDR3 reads CASSATAGKYEAFF. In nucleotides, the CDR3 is TGTGCCAGTAGTGCCACGGCAGGGAAGTATGAAGCTTTCTTT.